A single sample gave rise to the 23 T cell receptor beta chains below, sequenced in a study of blood T cell repertoires in COVID-19. Only in-frame clones appear in the TCRdb table, and some are missing; sequencing was by immunoSEQ multiplex PCR. The repertoire holds under 250,000 clones, with 80% to 85% as singletons. Sequenced: peripheral blood. These TCRs come from a woman aged 55-75 years with acute or convalescent COVID-19.

The rearrangement links TRBV24-1 to TRBJ2-7; D gene uncertain. The CDR3 runs to 13 residues. Trimming took off 2 bases at V and 1 base at J, with 5 bases between the two ends. Germline loops: CDR1 KGHDR, CDR2 SFDVKD. CDR3 sequence (DNA): TGTGCCACCAGTGATTCTCGTTCCTACGAGCAGTACTTC. It is translated as CATSDSRSYEQYF.

The CDR3 reads CASKTGQQYNEQFF. The CDR3 DNA reads as TGTGCCAGCAAAACGGGACAGCAATACAATGAGCAGTTCTTC. The chain joins TRBV2 to TRBJ2-1; 7 bases line up with TRBD1. V gave up 7 bases and J gave up 4 bases; unmatched junction bases: 7. This CDR3 comprises 14 residues. Germline lookup yields CDR1 SNHLY and CDR2 FYNNEI.

The rearrangement joins TRBV24-1 to TRBJ2-5, with a weak D call TRBD1 (5 bases). V was pared by 1 base and J by 5 bases, with 16 bases between. CDR1 is KGHDR, CDR2 SFDVKD, per germline. This CDR3 has 16 residues. The CDR3: CATSDFSRGIGETQYF. The CDR3 DNA reads as TGTGCCACCAGTGATTTTTCAAGGGGCATCGGGGAGACCCAGTACTTC.

The chain joins TRBV30 to TRBJ2-5; 9 nucleotides match TRBD1. From germline, CDR1 is GTSNPN and CDR2 SVGIG (reference sequence). The CDR3 has 15 amino acids. The V gene end was trimmed by 4 bases and the J gene end by 1 base; junction bases not matched to a gene: 7. The CDR3 coding sequence is TGTGCCTGGAAGAGGGGGGGACAGGGCCAAGAGACCCAGTACTTC. This encodes CAWKRGGQGQETQYF.

The CDR3: CASSQELGEQPQHF. Here the CDR3 DNA reads TGTGCCAGCAGCCAAGAGTTAGGGGAACAGCCCCAGCATTTT. The chain combines TRBV4-2 with TRBJ1-5, with a tentative D call TRBD1 (5 bases). This CDR3 contains 14 residues. CDR1 is LGHNA, CDR2 YNFKEQ, per germline. Between the trimmed V and J ends, which lost 0 bases and 7 bases, there was a span of 10 bases.

This chain uses TRBV4-2 with TRBJ1-3; D remains ambiguous. The length of the CDR3 is 15 residues. The V gene's germline CDR1 is LGHNA and CDR2 YNFKEQ. V was clipped by 0 bases and J by 5 bases, with 11 bases between them. The CDR3 nucleotides are TGTGCCAGCAGCCAAGAGGTCACAGCCAGAAACACCATATATTTT. Residues: CASSQEVTARNTIYF.

V and J are TRBV5-1 and TRBJ1-4; the D gene is possibly TRBD1 (5 bases). V was pared by 3 bases and J by 8 bases, with 20 bases between. Looked up from germline, CDR1 is SGHRS and CDR2 is YFSETQ. The CDR3 length is 16 residues. The CDR3 sequence: CASSYDLGGETEKLFF. The CDR3 DNA sequence: TGCGCCAGCAGCTACGATTTGGGGGGAGAGACCGAAAAACTGTTTTTT.

This clone was observed once. CDR3 in DNA: TGTGCCTGGAGTGCCGGCGGGGAACTGCACAATGAGCAGTTCTTC. Amino acid sequence: CAWSAGGELHNEQFF. V gene TRBV30 combines with J gene TRBJ2-1; maybe TRBD2 (6 bases). Trimming took 1 base from V and 5 from J, leaving 15 bases between them. CDR3 length equals 15 residues. From germline, CDR1 is GTSNPN and CDR2 SVGIG (reference sequence).

The DNA of the CDR3 is TGTGCCAGCAGTACCCTCACAGGGGCTGCTGGCTACACCTTC. It specifies CASSTLTGAAGYTF. J is TRBJ1-2 and V is TRBV6-6, with 7 nucleotides matching TRBD1. V shed 5 bases, J shed 7 bases, and the junction held 10 bases outside the gene matches. CDR1 and CDR2 (germline): MNHNY, SVGAGI (reference sequence). The CDR3 consists of 14 residues.

This chain joins TRBV19 and TRBJ1-2, with D possibly matching TRBD1 (5 bases). The germline V gene has CDR1 LNHDA and CDR2 SQIVND (reference sequence). The CDR3 contains 12 residues. Trimming removed 6 bases at V and 6 bases at J, with 11 bases between. The CDR3 loop is CASSRTPDGYTF. The CDR3 coding sequence is TGTGCCAGTAGCCGGACACCCGATGGCTACACCTTC.

V is TRBV4-2 and J is TRBJ2-7; 8 bases are a match to TRBD2. Per the germline V gene, CDR1 is LGHNA and CDR2 is YNFKEQ. This CDR3 comprises 15 residues. The V and J ends lost 2 bases and 3 bases, in that order; junction bases with no gene match: 6. CDR3 DNA: TGTGCCAGCAGCCAACAACCGGGACTAGTCTACGAGCAGTACTTC. Its protein is CASSQQPGLVYEQYF.

The genes are TRBV7-9 and TRBJ1-1; D is perhaps TRBD1 (6 bases). The V end lost 4 bases, the J end lost 6 bases, and 15 bases lay between the germline ends. CDR1 and CDR2 (germline): SEHNR, FQNEAQ (reference sequence). The CDR3 spans 14 residues. The CDR3 loop is CASSSISGVSEAFF. CDR3 DNA sequence: TGTGCCAGCAGCTCCATTTCAGGGGTTTCTGAAGCTTTCTTT.

The CDR3 region has the DNA TGTGCCAGCTCACCCGGGACAGGGAGAAGTGGCTACACCTTC. As protein: CASSPGTGRSGYTF. The rearrangement links TRBV18 to TRBJ1-2; the match to TRBD1 covers 9 bases. The CDR3 has 14 amino acids. Germline-derived CDR1 and CDR2 are KGHSH and LQKENI. Unmatched junction bases numbered 6, after V lost 3 bases and J lost 7 bases.

The V and J genes are TRBV19 and TRBJ1-5, with 7 positions matching TRBD1. Germline V gene lookup returns CDR1 LNHDA and CDR2 SQIVND (reference sequence). Trimming cost V 4 bases and J 6 bases; bases outside gene matches: 12. The CDR3 is made up of 16 amino acids. CDR3 residues: CASSKIDRVGGQPQHF. CDR3 sequence (DNA): TGTGCCAGTAGTAAAATCGACAGGGTTGGAGGTCAGCCCCAGCATTTT.

The rearrangement uses TRBV3-1 (or the pseudogene TRBV3-2) and TRBJ1-6, with a possible D match to TRBD1 (6 bases). This CDR3 region has 18 residues. Germline CDR1 LGHDT, CDR2 YNNKEL (reference sequence). V lost 2 bases and J lost 6, with 20 bases in between. DNA of the CDR3: TGTGCCAGCAGCCAACTAAATCGTCTAGGACAGACTAATTCACCCCTCCACTTT. Amino acid sequence: CASSQLNRLGQTNSPLHF.

The chain joins TRBV7-9 to TRBJ1-2, with D perhaps TRBD1 (6 bases). Per germline, CDR1 SEHNR and CDR2 FQNEAQ (reference sequence). The CDR3 has 17 amino acids. V was pared by 2 bases and J by 3 bases, with 19 bases between. The CDR3 region is CASSLHGGAGSHYGYTF. CDR3 nucleotides: TGTGCCAGCAGCTTACACGGGGGGGCAGGATCCCACTATGGCTACACCTTC.

This clone is a singleton in its sample. For the CDR3, the DNA is TGTGCCAGCTCACCTAGGACAGAGGGAAACACCATATATTTT. It specifies CASSPRTEGNTIYF. The gene calls are TRBV18 and TRBJ1-3; possibly TRBD1 for D (6 bases). CDR1 is KGHSH, CDR2 LQKENI, per germline. Trimming cost V 3 bases and J 4 bases, with 10 bases left between them. The CDR3 is 14 amino acids.

This clone appeared once. The gene calls are TRBV3-1 (or the pseudogene TRBV3-2) and TRBJ1-1; 7 nucleotides match TRBD1. Losses at the gene ends were 1 base for V and 8 bases for J; bases not matched to a gene: 10. There are 15 residues in the CDR3. Germline V gene sequence: CDR1 LGHDT, CDR2 YNNKEL (reference sequence). The DNA for the CDR3 is TGTGCCAGCAGCCAAGGCAATGTCCCGGGACAGGAAGCTTTCTTT. This encodes CASSQGNVPGQEAFF.

V gene TRBV27 combines with J gene TRBJ2-2, with 8 bases fitting TRBD1. This CDR3 comprises 14 residues. The trim removed 6 bases at V and 1 base at J, leaving 1 base unmatched. CDR1 and CDR2 (germline): MNHEY, SMNVEV (reference sequence). The CDR3, as DNA: TGTGCCAGCAGAGGACAGGGGAACACCGGGGAGCTGTTTTTT. Protein product: CASRGQGNTGELFF.

The chain combines TRBV6-1 with TRBJ1-2, with a weak D call TRBD1 (5 bases). The CDR3 has 15 amino acids. V was shortened by 2 bases and J by 0 bases, with 10 bases between the two germline ends. Germline V gives CDR1 MNHNS, CDR2 SASEGT. CDR3 sequence: CASSEISTANYGYTF. The CDR3 nucleotides are TGTGCCAGCAGTGAAATCTCGACAGCTAACTATGGCTACACCTTC.

The V gene is TRBV6-2 or TRBV6-3, the J gene TRBJ2-3; D gene ambiguous. The V and J ends lost 0 bases and 6 bases respectively, with 10 bases between them. Germline loops: CDR1 MNHEY, CDR2 SVGEGT. This CDR3 has 14 residues. The CDR3 spells CASSYSPVWDTQYF. The DNA for the CDR3 is TGTGCCAGCAGTTACTCTCCAGTCTGGGATACGCAGTATTTT.

This rearrangement joins TRBV6-1 to TRBJ1-1; 12 positions match TRBD1. Unmatched junction bases numbered 4, after V lost 4 bases and J lost 1 base. CDR1 is MNHNS, CDR2 SASEGT, per germline. CDR3 length: 16 amino acids. The CDR3 DNA follows: TGTGCCAGCAGTGCAGGGACAGGGGGCCCGAACACTGAAGCTTTCTTT. Translation: CASSAGTGGPNTEAFF.

J is TRBJ2-1 and V is TRBV10-1; a possible D gene is TRBD1 (6 bases). CDR1 is WNHNN and CDR2 is SYGVQD in the germline V gene (reference sequence). The CDR3 is 16 residues long. The V end lost 5 bases, the J end lost 10 bases, and 24 bases lay between the germline ends. CDR3 region: CASSTLRTEAKSEQFF. In nucleotides, the CDR3 is TGCGCCAGCAGTACTCTCAGGACAGAGGCCAAGTCGGAGCAGTTCTTC.